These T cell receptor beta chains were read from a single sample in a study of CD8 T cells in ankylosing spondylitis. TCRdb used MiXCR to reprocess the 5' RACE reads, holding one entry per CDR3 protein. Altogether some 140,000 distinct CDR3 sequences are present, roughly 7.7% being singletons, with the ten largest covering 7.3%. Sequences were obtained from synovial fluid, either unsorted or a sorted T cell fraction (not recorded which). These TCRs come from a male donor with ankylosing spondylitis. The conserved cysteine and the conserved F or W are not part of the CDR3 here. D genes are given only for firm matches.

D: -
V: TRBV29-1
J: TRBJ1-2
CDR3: SVEDPGVGYGYT

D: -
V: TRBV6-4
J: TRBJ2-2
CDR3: ASRPDWAGELF

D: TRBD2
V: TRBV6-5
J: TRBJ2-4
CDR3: ASSYSGLAGGQNIQY

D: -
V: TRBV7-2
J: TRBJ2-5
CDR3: ASSSFGGQETQY

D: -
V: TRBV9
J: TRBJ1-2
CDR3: ASSLAGTNYGYT

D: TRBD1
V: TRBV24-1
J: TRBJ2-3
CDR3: ATSDLMTGVGTDTQY

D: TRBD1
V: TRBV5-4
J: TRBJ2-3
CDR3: ASSLSGDRATDTQY

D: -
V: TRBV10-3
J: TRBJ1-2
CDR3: AISESGYGYT

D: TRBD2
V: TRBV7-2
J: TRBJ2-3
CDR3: ASSLLAGVTDTQY

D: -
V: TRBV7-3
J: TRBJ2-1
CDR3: ASSLQRSYNEQF

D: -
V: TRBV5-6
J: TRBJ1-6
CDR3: ASSRNYNSPLH

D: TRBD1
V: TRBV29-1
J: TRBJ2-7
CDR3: SVEGQGGDEQY

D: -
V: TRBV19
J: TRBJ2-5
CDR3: ASSIRETQY

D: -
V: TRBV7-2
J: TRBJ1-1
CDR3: ASSSQWGTEAF

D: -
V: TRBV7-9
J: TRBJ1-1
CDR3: ASSLALAGNTEAF

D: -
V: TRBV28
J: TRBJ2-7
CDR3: ASSSAGVRSY

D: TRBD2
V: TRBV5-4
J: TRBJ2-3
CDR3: ASSLYTGGRRDTQY

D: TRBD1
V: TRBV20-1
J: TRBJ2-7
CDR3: SAARQGGPFEQY

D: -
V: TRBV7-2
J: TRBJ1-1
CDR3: ASSYEEGRRAF

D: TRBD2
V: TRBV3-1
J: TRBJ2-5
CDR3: ACSKRGTGTQY

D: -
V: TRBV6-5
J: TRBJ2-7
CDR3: ASSSGLLGEQY

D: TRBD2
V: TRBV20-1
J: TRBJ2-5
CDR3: SARERTSGTTQY

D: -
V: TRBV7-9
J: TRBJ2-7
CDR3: ASSFSGNSYEQY

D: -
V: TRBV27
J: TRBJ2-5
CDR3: ASRSPTSWETQY

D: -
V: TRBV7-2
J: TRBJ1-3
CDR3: ASSPGGRNTIY

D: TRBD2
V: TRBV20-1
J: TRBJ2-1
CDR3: SAQSGSRYNEQF

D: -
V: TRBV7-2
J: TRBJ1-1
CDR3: ASSLVATEAF

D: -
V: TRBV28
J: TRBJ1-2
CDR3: ASSPTYANYGYT

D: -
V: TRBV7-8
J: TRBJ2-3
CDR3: ASSLLRSDTQY